Each of the 30 T cell receptor beta chains below was sequenced from the same sample in a study of T-cell memory formation after mild COVID-19. A single record per CDR3 protein comes from TCRdb applying MiXCR to the 5' RACE reads. The data show roughly 100,000 distinct CDR3 sequences, with around 12% seen just once and under 30% held by the top ten. Sequencing was performed on PBMCs or a T cell subset sorted from them (not recorded which). These receptor sequences come from an adult woman who had mild COVID-19 (a few samples of this study predate the infection). Cell type and time point are not known.

The chain couples TRBV5-1 to TRBJ2-7; D uncertain. CDR3 size: 14 residues. Per germline, CDR1 SGHRS and CDR2 YFSETQ. Trimming removed 4 bases from V and 2 bases from J, with 13 bases in between. CDR3 residues: CASSGSGRTYEQYF. In nucleotides, the CDR3 is TGCGCCAGCAGCGGGTCGGGCAGAACCTACGAGCAGTACTTC.

For the CDR3, the DNA is TGTGCCATCAGTGATCCGGGACAGGGGTACGAGCAGTACTTC. Its protein product is CAISDPGQGYEQYF. This sequence joins TRBV10-3 and TRBJ2-7; 10 positions match TRBD1. The trim removed 3 bases at V and 4 bases at J, leaving 3 bases unmatched. The CDR3 has 14 amino acids. Germline V gene data show CDR1 as ENHRY and CDR2 as SYGVKD.

This rearrangement joins TRBV6-1 to TRBJ2-3; 8 nucleotides agree with TRBD1. Germline V CDR1 and CDR2: MNHNS, SASEGT. The CDR3 runs 15 residues. J lost 2 bases, V lost 8 bases, and 9 bases had no gene match. CDR3 DNA: TGTGCCAGCGGCGGGACAGGACTTTACACAGATACGCAGTATTTT. It encodes CASGGTGLYTDTQYF.

This chain joins TRBV20-1 and TRBJ1-4; 7 nucleotides align to TRBD1. This CDR3 region has 17 residues. Germline assignment: CDR1 DFQATT and CDR2 SNEGSKA (reference sequence). The V segment lost 0 bases and the J segment 6 bases; nucleotides outside the gene matches: 13. The CDR3, as DNA: TGCAGTGCTAGAGACTTCATGTCCGGGACAGCCGATGAAAAACTGTTTTTT. It codes for CSARDFMSGTADEKLFF.

This clonotype was seen a handful of times. The chain is built from TRBV6-1 and TRBJ2-4, with D possibly TRBD2 on 6 matching bases. V was clipped by 7 bases and J by 0 bases, with 16 bases between them. The CDR3 covers 16 residues. CDR1 MNHNS and CDR2 SASEGT come from the germline V gene. CDR3 region: CASMEGPELAKNIQYF. The CDR3 coding sequence is TGTGCCAGCATGGAGGGTCCCGAACTAGCCAAAAACATTCAGTACTTC.

This clonotype was seen more than once but under ten times. The chain is built from TRBV20-1 and TRBJ2-5; tentative D call: TRBD2 (6 bases). This CDR3 has 13 amino acids. Between the trimmed V and J ends, which lost 2 bases and 3 bases, there was a span of 10 bases. CDR1 is DFQATT and CDR2 is SNEGSKA in the germline V gene (reference sequence). This CDR3 is CSARPIAEETQYF. The CDR3 region has the DNA TGCAGTGCTAGACCTATAGCGGAAGAGACCCAGTACTTC.

This clonotype was counted between two and nine times. The chain recombines TRBV5-1 with TRBJ2-5; the D gene is possibly TRBD1 (6 bases). This CDR3 contains 16 residues. Germline values: CDR1 SGHRS, CDR2 YFSETQ. Trimming pared 4 bases from V and 5 bases from J, leaving 21 bases between. The chain's CDR3 is CASSPGALDRWETQYF. CDR3 coding DNA: TGCGCCAGCAGCCCTGGTGCCCTTGACAGGTGGGAGACCCAGTACTTC.

This rearrangement joins TRBV12-3 or TRBV12-4 to TRBJ2-5, with D perhaps matching TRBD2 (5 bases). This CDR3 is built from 11 residues. V lost 8 bases, J lost 3 bases, and 7 bases lay in between. The CDR3 sequence is CASGSEETQYF. As DNA, the CDR3 is TGTGCCAGCGGGAGTGAAGAGACCCAGTACTTC.

This rearrangement joins TRBV7-3 to TRBJ1-1; 10 bases line up with TRBD1. Germline-derived CDR1 and CDR2 are SGHTA and FQGTGA. The CDR3 totals 15 residues. J gave up 5 bases and V 2 bases, and 5 bases lay outside the gene matches. CDR3 in amino acids: CASSLVGQGGTEAFF. In nucleotides, the CDR3 is TGTGCCAGCAGCTTAGTTGGACAGGGGGGAACTGAAGCTTTCTTT.

This clonotype was seen a handful of times. The V call is TRBV12-3 or TRBV12-4, the J call TRBJ2-1, with 8 positions matching TRBD2. V trimming: 5 bases; J trimming: 3 bases; junction bases outside the gene matches: 12. CDR3 size: 17 residues. CDR3 protein: CASSTLAPSGSYNEQFF. CDR3 in DNA: TGTGCCAGCAGTACGCTCGCCCCCAGCGGGAGCTACAATGAGCAGTTCTTC.

In its sample, this clonotype was seen a few times. This sequence joins TRBV6-6 and TRBJ2-1, with D possibly TRBD2 on 5 matching bases. The CDR3 runs to 15 residues. V was clipped by 7 bases and J by 5 bases, with 18 bases between them. Germline CDR1 is MNHNY and CDR2 is SVGAGI (reference sequence). CDR3 residues: CASTQTAGEHNEQFF. DNA of the CDR3: TGTGCCAGCACTCAAACGGCCGGGGAACACAATGAGCAGTTCTTC.

The V and J genes are TRBV24-1 and TRBJ1-2; no reliable D call. Germline V gene data show CDR1 as KGHDR and CDR2 as SFDVKD. V lost 1 base and J 10 bases, leaving 9 bases between the germline ends. CDR3 length equals 12 residues. This chain's CDR3 is CATSDFGANYTF. CDR3 DNA sequence: TGTGCCACCAGTGATTTTGGCGCTAACTACACCTTC.

This clonotype was seen many times. V is TRBV3-1 and J is TRBJ1-2; D unclear. The V gene's germline CDR1 is LGHDT and CDR2 YNNKEL (reference sequence). V was shortened by 6 bases and J by 5 bases, with 16 bases between the two germline ends. The CDR3 length is 14 residues. The CDR3 reads CASSHATGLYGYTF. In DNA form, the CDR3 reads TGTGCCAGCAGTCACGCAACTGGACTTTATGGCTACACCTTC.

The chain is built from TRBV5-1 and TRBJ2-1; TRBD2 agrees at 10 bases. The V segment lost 4 bases and the J segment 6 bases; nucleotides outside the gene matches: 13. CDR1 and CDR2 from the germline V gene are SGHRS and YFSETQ. This CDR3 has 17 amino acids. In DNA, the CDR3 is TGCGCCAGCAGCCCAGAAGCGGGAGGGCCGCCGGGCAATGAGCAGTTCTTC. It encodes CASSPEAGGPPGNEQFF.

There are a few counts of this clonotype. The J gene is TRBJ2-1, the V gene TRBV5-1; 9 positions match TRBD1. V shed 3 bases, J shed 6 bases, and the junction held 1 base outside the gene matches. There are 13 residues in the CDR3. Germline values: CDR1 SGHRS, CDR2 YFSETQ. CDR3 DNA sequence: TGCGCCAGCAGCTCGGGACAGGGCAATGAGCAGTTCTTC. The encoded protein is CASSSGQGNEQFF.

This clonotype was counted between two and nine times. V is TRBV4-1 and J is TRBJ1-2, with TRBD1 identical over 9 bases. The ends lost 1 base at V and 6 bases at J; junction bases unmatched: 6. The CDR3 is made up of 15 amino acids. Germline V lookup: CDR1 MGHRA, CDR2 YSYEKL. The CDR3, as DNA: TGCGCCAGCAGCCAAGGCCACCGACAGGGGGATGGCTACACCTTC. It yields the protein CASSQGHRQGDGYTF.

This clonotype was detected ten times or more. The V and J genes are TRBV6-1 and TRBJ2-3; 14 nucleotides agree with TRBD2. Unmatched junction bases numbered 3, after V lost 3 bases and J lost 4 bases. The CDR3 totals 16 residues. The V gene's germline CDR1 is MNHNS and CDR2 SASEGT. Written as DNA, the CDR3 is TGTGCCAGCAGTGATCCGGGACTAGCGGGAGCAGATACGCAGTATTTT. Its translation: CASSDPGLAGADTQYF.

There are a few counts of this clonotype. V usage is TRBV5-1 and J usage is TRBJ2-1; 9 positions agree with TRBD1. After removal of 0 bases from V and 7 bases from J, the junction contained 5 bases not matched to a gene. Germline V CDR1 and CDR2: SGHRS, YFSETQ. The CDR3 length is 15 residues. CDR3 bases: TGCGCCAGCAGCTTGGGGGGACAGGGAGGGAATGAGCAGTTCTTC. This sequence encodes CASSLGGQGGNEQFF.

This clonotype occurred a few times. V usage is TRBV29-1 and J usage is TRBJ2-2; perhaps TRBD1 as D (5 bases). Trimming took 1 base from V and 6 from J, leaving 9 bases between them. There are 13 residues in the CDR3. Germline V gene data show CDR1 as SQVTM and CDR2 as ANQGSEA. In nucleotides, the CDR3 is TGCAGCGTTGAAGGGGGCCCCGCCGGGGAGCTGTTTTTT. This gives the protein CSVEGGPAGELFF.

This clonotype counts as medium-sized. The rearrangement links TRBV7-2 to TRBJ2-7; D is uncertain. The V gene's germline CDR1 is SGHTA and CDR2 FQGNSA. V was pared by 7 bases and J by 4 bases, with 8 bases between. The CDR3 consists of 11 residues. In DNA, the CDR3 is TGTGCCAGCACCCAGGCGTACGAGCAGTACTTC. Amino acids: CASTQAYEQYF.

This clonotype has a handful of counts. The chain employs TRBV4-2 and TRBJ1-1; D perhaps matches TRBD1 (5 bases). The V gene lost 1 base and the J gene lost 2 bases, with 8 bases spanning the gap. CDR1 and CDR2 from the germline V gene are LGHNA and YNFKEQ. This CDR3 has 14 amino acids. The CDR3 region has the DNA TGTGCCAGCAGCCAAGGGGGGGGTAACACTGAAGCTTTCTTT. This codes for CASSQGGGNTEAFF.

This rearrangement joins TRBV12-3 or TRBV12-4 to TRBJ2-3, with D perhaps given as TRBD1 or TRBD2 (6 bases each). Deletions cut 2 bases from V and 0 bases from J, with 9 bases between. The CDR3 sequence is 15 residues long. The DNA of the CDR3 is TGTGCCAGCAGTTTAAGGGGGGATAGCACAGATACGCAGTATTTT. It encodes CASSLRGDSTDTQYF.

This clonotype was seen only a few times. The V and J genes are TRBV4-3 and TRBJ1-1, with D perhaps TRBD1 (6 bases). V was pared by 0 bases and J by 6 bases, with 17 bases between. Germline assignment: CDR1 LGHNA and CDR2 YSLEER. This CDR3 region has 16 residues. The CDR3 DNA sequence: TGCGCCAGCAGCCAAGAACGGGGGTTGGGGGGCGCTGAAGCTTTCTTT. The encoded protein is CASSQERGLGGAEAFF.

V usage is TRBV7-9 and J usage is TRBJ2-3, with a possible D match to TRBD2 (6 bases). Trimming shortened V by 0 bases and J by 6 bases, and 10 bases separated the two germline ends. The CDR3 is 14 amino acids. The germline V gene has CDR1 SEHNR and CDR2 FQNEAQ (reference sequence). The DNA for the CDR3 is TGTGCCAGCAGCTTAGCAGGGGAGGAGGATACGCAGTATTTT. Protein sequence: CASSLAGEEDTQYF.

The chain has TRBV4-3 and TRBJ1-1, with D perhaps matching TRBD1 (6 bases). The CDR3 is made up of 15 amino acids. The germline V gene encodes CDR1 LGHNA and CDR2 YSLEER. V lost 0 bases, J lost 6 bases, and 14 bases lay in between. As DNA, the CDR3 is TGCGCCAGCAGCCAAGATGGGGAGGGGGGACCTGAAGCTTTCTTT. Amino acids: CASSQDGEGGPEAFF.

In its sample, this clonotype was seen a few times. The J gene is TRBJ2-5, the V gene TRBV29-1, with 8 positions matching TRBD1. The CDR3 is 11 residues long. Per germline, CDR1 SQVTM and CDR2 ANQGSEA. V dropped 8 bases and J dropped 5; count of bases not matched to a gene: 4. The CDR3 here is CSLWTGETQYF. In DNA, the CDR3 is TGCAGCCTATGGACAGGGGAGACCCAGTACTTC.

The rearrangement uses TRBV12-3 or TRBV12-4 and TRBJ1-1; D is unresolved. Trimming stripped 11 bases from V and 6 bases from J, with 16 bases between. The CDR3 sequence is 12 residues long. CDR3 nucleotide sequence: TGTGCCGGCCGCAGCGGGTCGGCTGAAGCTTTCTTT. Protein product: CAGRSGSAEAFF.

The sample holds a few counts of this clonotype. The chain has TRBV4-1 and TRBJ2-7; TRBD1 is a possible D gene (6 bases). Trimming removed 2 bases at V and 2 bases at J, with 13 bases between. Per the germline V gene, CDR1 is MGHRA and CDR2 is YSYEKL. The CDR3 totals 15 residues. CDR3 residues: CASSQTWTEAYEQYF. In DNA, the CDR3 is TGCGCCAGCAGCCAAACCTGGACAGAGGCCTACGAGCAGTACTTC.

This clonotype was detected a few times. The gene calls are TRBV5-1 and TRBJ1-1; D gene uncertain. V lost 7 bases and J lost 2, with 15 bases in between. Per the germline V gene, CDR1 is SGHRS and CDR2 is YFSETQ. This CDR3 has 14 residues. The DNA for the CDR3 is TGCGCCAGCGAGGTGGAGAGCCTAAACACTGAAGCTTTCTTT. Protein sequence: CASEVESLNTEAFF.

Only a few counts were recorded for this clonotype. This chain joins TRBV12-3 or TRBV12-4 and TRBJ2-7; the match to TRBD1 covers 10 bases. The V gene end was trimmed by 6 bases and the J gene end by 3 bases; junction bases not matched to a gene: 5. This CDR3 region has 14 residues. CDR3 bases: TGTGCCAGCAGGGGGACAGGGGCTCTCTACGAGCAGTACTTC. Protein: CASRGTGALYEQYF.